This T cell receptor beta chain comes out of a study of blood T cell repertoires in COVID-19. Trimming took 0 bases from V and 8 from J; bases not matched to a gene: 9. CDR1 is SGDLS and CDR2 is YYNGEE in the germline V gene. This CDR3 has 16 residues. Original methodology: Using reference gene primer amplification, nucleated cell counts were estimated. Profiling relied on immunoSEQ multiplex PCR, and the TCRdb table lists in-frame clones only, not all of them. V and J calls and clone size are as listed in that table; D and trimming were resolved from the DNA. In the table there are about 120,000 clones, 78% of which are singletons.

The chain uses TRBV9 and TRBJ2-1; 9 bases are shared with TRBD2. This sequence originates from a man aged 70 or older with acute or convalescent COVID-19. The sample comprised peripheral blood. CDR3 nucleotide sequence: TGTGCCAGCAGCGTAGATCTAGCGCGGGGGGGTTATGAGCAGTTCTTC. Amino acid sequence: CASSVDLARGGYEQFF.